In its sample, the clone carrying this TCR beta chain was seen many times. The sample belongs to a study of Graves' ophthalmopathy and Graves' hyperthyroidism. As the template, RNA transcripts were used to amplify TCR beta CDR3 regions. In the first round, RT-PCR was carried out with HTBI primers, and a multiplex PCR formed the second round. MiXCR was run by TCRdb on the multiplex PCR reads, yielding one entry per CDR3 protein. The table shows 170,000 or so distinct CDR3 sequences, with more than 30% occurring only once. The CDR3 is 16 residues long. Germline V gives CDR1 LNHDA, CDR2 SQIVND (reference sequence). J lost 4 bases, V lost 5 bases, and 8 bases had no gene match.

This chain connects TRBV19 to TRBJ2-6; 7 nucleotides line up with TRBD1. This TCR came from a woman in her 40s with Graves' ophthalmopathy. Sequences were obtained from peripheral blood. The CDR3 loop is CASSHRQGGGANVLTF. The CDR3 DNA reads TGTGCCAGTAGTCACCGACAGGGCGGCGGGGCCAACGTCCTGACTTTC.